The rows below give T cell receptor beta chains drawn from one sample of a study of blood T cell repertoires in COVID-19. Sequencing used immunoSEQ multiplex PCR; TCRdb keeps in-frame clones, though not all of them. The sample lists fewer than 85,000 clones; 88% were seen once. The sample comprised peripheral blood. These receptors all come from a human donor in a cohort sampled during active COVID-19. Both conserved end residues are part of each CDR3. Fields, in order: clone size, J gene, V gene, D gene, CDR3 DNA, CDR3 protein. The D gene is left open where the match is weak. The size entry is marked missing in some rows and otherwise reads once, few, many or a size class.

size: few; J: TRBJ2-7; V: TRBV7-9; D: TRBD2; DNA: TGTGCCAGCAGCCCGGGACTAGCGGGAGTTTCCTACGAGCAGTACTTC; CDR3: CASSPGLAGVSYEQYF
size: NA; J: TRBJ2-3; V: TRBV13; D: NA; DNA: TGTGCCAGCAGCTTGAGCGGGAGCACAGATACGCAGTATTTT; CDR3: CASSLSGSTDTQYF
size: NA; J: TRBJ2-1; V: TRBV4-2; D: NA; DNA: TGTGCCAGCAGCCAAGATCGCACTAGCTTTAATGAGCAGTTCTTC; CDR3: CASSQDRTSFNEQFF
size: NA; J: TRBJ1-2; V: TRBV5-1; D: NA; DNA: TGCGCCAGCAGTTCTACAGGGAGAGATGGCTACACCTTC; CDR3: CASSSTGRDGYTF
size: NA; J: TRBJ2-7; V: TRBV19; D: TRBD1; DNA: TGTGCCAGTAGTATCGGACAGGGTTCCGAGCAGTACTTC; CDR3: CASSIGQGSEQYF
size: NA; J: TRBJ2-2; V: TRBV30; D: NA; DNA: TGTGCCAGCCCCGACAGGCTGAACACCGGGGAGCTGTTTTTT; CDR3: CASPDRLNTGELFF
size: NA; J: TRBJ2-7; V: TRBV5-1; D: TRBD2; DNA: TGCGCCAGCAGCTTGGCCGGTACTAGCGGGTGGGGCGAGCAGTACTTC; CDR3: CASSLAGTSGWGEQYF
size: few; J: TRBJ2-7; V: TRBV7-8; D: TRBD1; DNA: TGTGCCAGCAGCACGGACAGGGGAGCCTACGAGCAGTACTTC; CDR3: CASSTDRGAYEQYF
size: NA; J: TRBJ2-1; V: TRBV9; D: TRBD2; DNA: TGTGCCAGCAGCCCCATAGCGGGGGGCATATACAATGAGCAGTTCTTC; CDR3: CASSPIAGGIYNEQFF
size: NA; J: TRBJ1-2; V: TRBV30; D: NA; DNA: TGTGCCTGGATCACGGAGCCTTCTAACTATGGCTACACCTTC; CDR3: CAWITEPSNYGYTF
size: NA; J: TRBJ1-2; V: TRBV5-1; D: NA; DNA: TGCGCCAGCAGCTTGGCCGAACAGGGAGATGGCTACACCTTC; CDR3: CASSLAEQGDGYTF
size: NA; J: TRBJ2-5; V: TRBV4-1; D: NA; DNA: TGCGCCAGCAGCCAAGTCACGCGGGACCAAGAGACCCAGTACTTC; CDR3: CASSQVTRDQETQYF
size: NA; J: TRBJ2-1; V: TRBV7-9; D: NA; DNA: TGTGCCAGCAGCTCCCCCGGGGGAGTCAATGAGCAGTTCTTC; CDR3: CASSSPGGVNEQFF
size: NA; J: TRBJ1-4; V: TRBV5-6; D: NA; DNA: TGTGCCAGCAGCTTGGCAGGCGAAAAACTGTTTTTT; CDR3: CASSLAGEKLFF
size: NA; J: TRBJ2-7; V: TRBV2; D: TRBD1; DNA: TGTGCCAGCAGTGAAGAAGGGACAGGGGGCGTAGAGAACGAGCAGTACTTC; CDR3: CASSEEGTGGVENEQYF
size: NA; J: TRBJ1-4; V: TRBV5-1; D: TRBD1; DNA: TGCGCCAGCAGCCCTGGCCGGGACAGGGCTTCTAATGAAAAACTGTTTTTT; CDR3: CASSPGRDRASNEKLFF
size: NA; J: TRBJ2-5; V: TRBV18; D: NA; DNA: TGTGCCAGCTCAACCCCACGGGAGACCCAGTACTTC; CDR3: CASSTPRETQYF
size: NA; J: TRBJ2-7; V: TRBV4-1; D: TRBD1; DNA: TGCGCCAGCAGCCAAAGGGGTGCTGAAGGACAGGGAGGACTAAAAAACTACGAGCAGTACTTC; CDR3: CASSQRGAEGQGGLKNYEQYF
size: NA; J: TRBJ1-2; V: TRBV28; D: TRBD1; DNA: TGTGCCAGCAGTCCGGTGACAGGGGGTTTTTCTGGCTACACCTTC; CDR3: CASSPVTGGFSGYTF
size: NA; J: TRBJ2-1; V: TRBV3-1/TRBV3-2; D: TRBD1; DNA: TGTGCCAGCAGCCTAACGTTCCCGGGACAGGGGGCCGGGAATGAGCAGTTCTTC; CDR3: CASSLTFPGQGAGNEQFF
size: NA; J: TRBJ2-5; V: TRBV2; D: NA; DNA: TGTGCCAGCAGGCGGGCATCGGGTGCTGAGACCCAGTACTTC; CDR3: CASRRASGAETQYF
size: NA; J: TRBJ2-7; V: TRBV28; D: NA; DNA: TGTGCCAGCAGTCCCTCCAGGGGTGCAGGCTACGAGCAGTACTTC; CDR3: CASSPSRGAGYEQYF
size: NA; J: TRBJ2-4; V: TRBV30; D: NA; DNA: TGTGCCTGGAGCGAAAATCGAGAAAACATTCAGTACTTC; CDR3: CAWSENRENIQYF